The T cell receptor beta chain described here comes from a study of blood T cell repertoires in COVID-19. In the study overall: Researchers got acute and convalescent COVID-19 samples from the United States, Italy and Spain. From T cells, B-cell-depleted T cells, or PBMCs came the material, which was cDNA or gDNA.

Followed longitudinally, the Seattle patients had been enrolled during active infection. TCRdb's copy holds only in-frame clones and misses some; the assay was immunoSEQ multiplex PCR. The sample shows some 270,000 clones, roughly 82% of them seen only once. Material for sequencing was peripheral blood. This TCR was sampled from a woman at least 80 years old with COVID-19, enrolled during active disease.

CDR3 in amino acids: CASSQRTSGGYNEQFF. In nucleotides, the CDR3 is TGTGCCAGCAGCCAAAGGACTAGCGGGGGGTACAATGAGCAGTTCTTC. The chain uses TRBV7-2 and TRBJ2-1; TRBD2 matches at 14 bases. This CDR3 has 16 amino acids. Germline loops: CDR1 SGHTA, CDR2 FQGNSA. Trimming at V came to 5 bases and at J to 4 bases, leaving 4 bases not matched to a gene.